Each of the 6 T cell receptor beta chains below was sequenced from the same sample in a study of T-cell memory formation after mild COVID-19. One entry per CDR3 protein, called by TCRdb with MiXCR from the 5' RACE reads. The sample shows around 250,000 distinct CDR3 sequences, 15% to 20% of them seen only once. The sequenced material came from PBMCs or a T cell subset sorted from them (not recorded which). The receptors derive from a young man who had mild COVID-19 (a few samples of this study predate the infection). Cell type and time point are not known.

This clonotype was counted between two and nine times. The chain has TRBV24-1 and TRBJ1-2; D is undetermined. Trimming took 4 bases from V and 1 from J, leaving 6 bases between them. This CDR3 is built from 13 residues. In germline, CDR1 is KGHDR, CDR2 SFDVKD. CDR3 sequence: CATSDGDNYGYTF. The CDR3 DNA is TGTGCCACCAGTGACGGAGATAACTATGGCTACACCTTC.

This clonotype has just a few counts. This CDR3 is CASSQETLAGGSDTQYF. The CDR3, as DNA: TGCGCCAGCAGCCAAGAGACACTAGCGGGGGGTTCAGATACGCAGTATTTT. The chain combines TRBV4-3 with TRBJ2-3; the match to TRBD2 covers 12 bases. Germline trimming cut 0 bases from V and 4 bases from J; bases unmatched to any gene: 5. This CDR3 spans 17 amino acids. Germline V lookup: CDR1 LGHNA, CDR2 YSLEER.

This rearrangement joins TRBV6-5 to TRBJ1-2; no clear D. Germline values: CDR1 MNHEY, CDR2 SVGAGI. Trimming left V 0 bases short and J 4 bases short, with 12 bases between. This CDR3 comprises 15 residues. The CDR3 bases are TGTGCCAGCAGTTACTCGAGTGCCGGGAGCTATGGCTACACCTTC. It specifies CASSYSSAGSYGYTF.

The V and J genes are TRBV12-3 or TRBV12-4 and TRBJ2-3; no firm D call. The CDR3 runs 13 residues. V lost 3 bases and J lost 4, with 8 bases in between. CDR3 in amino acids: CASSFDWSDTQYF. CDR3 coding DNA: TGTGCCAGCAGTTTCGACTGGTCAGATACGCAGTATTTT.

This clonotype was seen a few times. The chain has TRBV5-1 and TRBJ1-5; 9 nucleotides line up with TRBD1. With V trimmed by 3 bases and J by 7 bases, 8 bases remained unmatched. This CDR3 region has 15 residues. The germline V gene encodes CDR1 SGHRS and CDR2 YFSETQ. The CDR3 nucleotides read TGCGCCAGCAGCTCGGGAGCGGACAGGGGCCAGCCCCAGCATTTT. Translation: CASSSGADRGQPQHF.

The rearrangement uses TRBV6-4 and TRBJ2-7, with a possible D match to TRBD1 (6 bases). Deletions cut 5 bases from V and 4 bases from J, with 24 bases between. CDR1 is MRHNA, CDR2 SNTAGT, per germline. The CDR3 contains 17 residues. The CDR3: CASSLGQRLSFFYEQYF. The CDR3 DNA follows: TGTGCCAGCAGTCTCGGACAGCGACTGTCTTTTTTTTACGAGCAGTACTTC.